What follows are 16 T cell receptor beta chains derived from one specimen sequenced in a study of Graves' ophthalmopathy and Graves' hyperthyroidism. Amplification of the TCR beta CDR3 regions used RNA transcripts (as template). Investigators did first-round RT-PCR with HTBI primers, then second-round multiplex PCR. MiXCR, run by TCRdb on the multiplex PCR reads, gives a single entry per CDR3 protein. The table has approximately 460,000 distinct CDR3 sequences, over 13% seen once. Specimen: blood. These receptors all come from a woman under 40 with Graves' ophthalmopathy.

The rearrangement uses TRBV2 and TRBJ1-1; D is possibly TRBD1 (6 bases). V shed 4 bases and J shed 7 bases, with 10 bases lying between them. Germline V gene sequence: CDR1 SNHLY, CDR2 FYNNEI. The CDR3 consists of 12 residues. CDR3 coding DNA: TGTGCCAGCAGTGCCGACAGGCGTGAAGCTTTCTTT. Translated, it gives CASSADRREAFF.

This clonotype appeared many times. CDR3 in amino acids: CAGLRDEPGYTF. The CDR3 DNA reads TGTGCCGGCCTCCGGGATGAGCCTGGCTACACCTTC. V is TRBV30 and J is TRBJ1-2; no reliable D call. CDR3 length equals 12 residues. V lost 8 bases to trimming and J lost 7 bases, with 17 bases between them. Per the germline V gene, CDR1 is GTSNPN and CDR2 is SVGIG (reference sequence).

This clonotype was counted only a few times. The chain combines TRBV28 with TRBJ2-6; D is perhaps TRBD2 (5 bases). This CDR3 is 14 amino acids long. Trimming took 4 bases from V and 12 from J, leaving 16 bases between them. CDR1 MDHEN and CDR2 SYDVKM come from the germline V gene. The CDR3 DNA follows: TGTGCCAGCAGTTCACTCCCACAGACTACCGTCCTGACTTTC. Its protein is CASSSLPQTTVLTF. The whole variable domain, filled in from reference TRBV28 and TRBJ2-6, reads DVKVTQSSRYLVKRTGEKVFLECVQDMDHENMFWYRQDPGLGLRLIYFSYDVKMKEKGDIPEGYSVSREKKERFSLILESASTNQTSMYLCASSSLPQTTVLTFGAGSRLTVL.

This clonotype was counted at least ten times. The rearrangement links TRBV12-3 or TRBV12-4 to TRBJ1-5; D may be TRBD1 (5 bases). Between the trimmed V and J ends, which lost 0 bases and 8 bases, there was a span of 8 bases. The CDR3 sequence is 13 residues long. The CDR3 sequence is CASSLARGEPQHF. CDR3 nucleotides: TGTGCCAGCAGTTTAGCGCGAGGGGAGCCCCAGCATTTT.

This clonotype came up many times. The chain joins TRBV30 to TRBJ1-1; D remains unclear. The germline CDR1 and CDR2 sequences are GTSNPN and SVGIG (reference sequence). CDR3 length equals 12 residues. V dropped 5 bases and J dropped 1 base, with 8 bases sitting between them. The CDR3 region is CAWGQANTEAFF. CDR3 in DNA: TGTGCCTGGGGTCAGGCGAACACTGAAGCTTTCTTT.

This clonotype has a count of ten or more. DNA of the CDR3: TGTGCCAGCAGCCAAGGAGGCTTCAAAGGGACTGAAGCTTTCTTT. This translates into CASSQGGFKGTEAFF. The chain carries TRBV3-1 and TRBJ1-1; D gene ambiguous. The CDR3 covers 15 residues. V was pared by 1 base and J by 5 bases, with 14 bases between. Germline CDR1 LGHDT, CDR2 YNNKEL (reference sequence).

This clonotype was observed a few times. The chain recombines TRBV6-1 with TRBJ2-2; no clear D gene. The CDR3 is 15 residues long. The germline V gene encodes CDR1 MNHNS and CDR2 SASEGT. The V end lost 6 bases, the J end lost 6 bases, and 17 bases lay between the germline ends. In DNA form, the CDR3 reads TGTGCCAGCAGGGTTAGCAATAGGGTTGCCGGGGAGCTGTTTTTT. Its protein is CASRVSNRVAGELFF.

This clonotype was observed at least ten times. CDR3 DNA: TGTGCCAGTAGGGGGACAGTCTACTCTGGAAACACCATATATTTT. The encoded protein is CASRGTVYSGNTIYF. The chain links TRBV12-3 or TRBV12-4 to TRBJ1-3; 7 nucleotides agree with TRBD1. This CDR3 region has 15 residues. Trimming cost V 9 bases and J 0 bases; bases outside gene matches: 8.

This clonotype showed up just a few times. This sequence joins TRBV20-1 and TRBJ2-7; 12 bases match TRBD1. The trim removed 4 bases at V and 5 bases at J, leaving 6 bases unmatched. The CDR3 totals 14 residues. Per the germline V gene, CDR1 is DFQATT and CDR2 is SNEGSKA (reference sequence). The CDR3 region is CSAKGGTGGHEQYF. CDR3 DNA sequence: TGCAGTGCTAAGGGTGGGACAGGGGGCCACGAGCAGTACTTC.

This clonotype was seen ten or more times. The rearrangement uses TRBV25-1 and TRBJ1-1; maybe TRBD1 (5 bases). The V gene lost 7 bases and the J gene lost 3 bases, with 21 bases spanning the gap. Germline lookup yields CDR1 MGHDK and CDR2 SYGVNS. The CDR3 runs to 16 residues. The CDR3 region has the DNA TGTGCCAGCACGCCCTCCCGGGGAGAGGGGTACACTGAAGCTTTCTTT. It yields the protein CASTPSRGEGYTEAFF.

This clonotype was seen repeatedly, ten times or more. The chain couples TRBV6-2 or TRBV6-3 to TRBJ2-2, with D tentatively TRBD1 (6 bases). In germline, CDR1 is MNHEY, CDR2 SVGEGT. The CDR3 is 15 amino acids. V lost 6 bases and J lost 7, with 18 bases in between. CDR3 coding DNA: TGTGCCAGCAGGCACAGGGTTTACGTTTTCGGGGAGCTGTTTTTT. Its protein product is CASRHRVYVFGELFF.

J is TRBJ1-1 and V is TRBV9, with D possibly matching TRBD1 (6 bases). The CDR3 loop spans 14 amino acids. Per germline, CDR1 SGDLS and CDR2 YYNGEE. V was trimmed by 0 bases and J by 2 bases, leaving 8 bases between them. The CDR3 is CASSVGTANTEAFF. CDR3 sequence (DNA): TGTGCCAGCAGCGTAGGGACAGCCAACACTGAAGCTTTCTTT.

This clonotype was seen repeatedly, ten times or more. This chain joins TRBV27 and TRBJ2-7; 7 bases are shared with TRBD2. V gave up 6 bases and J gave up 2 bases; unmatched junction bases: 10. Germline assignment: CDR1 MNHEY and CDR2 SMNVEV (reference sequence). The CDR3 totals 15 residues. CDR3 DNA sequence: TGTGCCAGCAGCCCTGGACTAGGACTTACCTACGAGCAGTACTTC. Its translation: CASSPGLGLTYEQYF.

The table lists this clonotype with many counts. The chain combines TRBV27 with TRBJ2-2, with D possibly TRBD1 on 6 matching bases. The CDR3 runs to 14 residues. Germline V CDR1 and CDR2: MNHEY, SMNVEV (reference sequence). V lost 6 bases to trimming and J lost 7 bases, with 15 bases between them. This chain's CDR3 is CASSSDRTNGELFF. The CDR3 coding sequence is TGTGCCAGCAGCTCGGACAGAACTAACGGGGAGCTGTTTTTT.

This clonotype was observed at least ten times. This chain uses TRBV19 with TRBJ1-2; unclear D gene. The CDR3 contains 10 residues. Trimming stripped 11 bases from V and 8 bases from J, with 12 bases between. Germline-derived CDR1 and CDR2 are LNHDA and SQIVND (reference sequence). CDR3 coding DNA: TGTGCCTCCAGTGGGCAAGGCTACACCTTC. It encodes CASSGQGYTF.

This clonotype was picked up many times. This chain uses TRBV10-3 with TRBJ2-7, with 7 bases that match TRBD2. The junction had 6 bases not matched to a gene; V was cut back by 6 bases and J by 4 bases. The CDR3 loop spans 13 amino acids. Germline CDR1 ENHRY, CDR2 SYGVKD. In nucleotides, the CDR3 is TGTGCCATCAGGGCGGCGGGAGAATACGAGCAGTACTTC. Its protein product is CAIRAAGEYEQYF.